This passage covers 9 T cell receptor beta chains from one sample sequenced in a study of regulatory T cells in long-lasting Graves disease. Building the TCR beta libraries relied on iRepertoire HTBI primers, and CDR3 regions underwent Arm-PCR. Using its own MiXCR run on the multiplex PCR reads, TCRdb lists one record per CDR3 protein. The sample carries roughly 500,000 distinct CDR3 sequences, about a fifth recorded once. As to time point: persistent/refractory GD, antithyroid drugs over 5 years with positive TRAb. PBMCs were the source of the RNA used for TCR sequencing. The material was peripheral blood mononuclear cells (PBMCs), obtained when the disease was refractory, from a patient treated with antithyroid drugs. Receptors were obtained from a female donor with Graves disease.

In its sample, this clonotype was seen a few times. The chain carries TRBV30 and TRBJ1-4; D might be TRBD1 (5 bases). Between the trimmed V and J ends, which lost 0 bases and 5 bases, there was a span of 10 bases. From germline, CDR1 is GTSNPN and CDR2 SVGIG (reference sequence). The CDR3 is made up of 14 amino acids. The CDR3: CAWSVRGKNEKLFF. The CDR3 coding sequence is TGTGCCTGGAGTGTACGGGGGAAAAATGAAAAACTGTTTTTT.

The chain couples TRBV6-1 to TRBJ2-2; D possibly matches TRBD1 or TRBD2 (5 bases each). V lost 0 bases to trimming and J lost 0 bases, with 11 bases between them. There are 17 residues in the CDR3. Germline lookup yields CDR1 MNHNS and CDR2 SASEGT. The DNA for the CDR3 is TGTGCCAGCAGTGAAGCGTGGGGGAGAGCGAACACCGGGGAGCTGTTTTTT. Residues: CASSEAWGRANTGELFF.

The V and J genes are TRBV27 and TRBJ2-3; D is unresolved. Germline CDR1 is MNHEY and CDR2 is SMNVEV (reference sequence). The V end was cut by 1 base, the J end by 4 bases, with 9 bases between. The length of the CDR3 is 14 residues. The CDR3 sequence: CASSLLPRADTQYF. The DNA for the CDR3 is TGTGCCAGCAGTTTATTGCCCCGGGCAGATACGCAGTATTTT.

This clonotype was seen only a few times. This CDR3 is CASKFSLNHQETQYF. Written as DNA, the CDR3 is TGTGCCAGCAAATTCTCGCTGAATCACCAAGAGACCCAGTACTTC. The chain employs TRBV27 and TRBJ2-5; D is undetermined. From germline, CDR1 is MNHEY and CDR2 SMNVEV (reference sequence). The CDR3 loop spans 15 amino acids. V was clipped by 7 bases and J by 0 bases, with 15 bases between them.

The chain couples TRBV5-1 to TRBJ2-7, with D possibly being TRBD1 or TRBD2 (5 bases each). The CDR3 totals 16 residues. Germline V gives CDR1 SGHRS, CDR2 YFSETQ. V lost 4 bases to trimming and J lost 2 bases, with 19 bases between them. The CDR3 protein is CASSTHSGTVTYEQYF. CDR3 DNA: TGCGCCAGCAGCACGCACTCCGGGACGGTAACCTACGAGCAGTACTTC. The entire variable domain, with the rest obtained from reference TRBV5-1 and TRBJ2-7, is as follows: KAGVTQTPRYLIKTRGQQVTLSCSPISGHRSVSWYQQTPGQGLQFLFEYFSETQRNKGNFPGRFSGRQFSNSRSEMNVSTLELGDSALYLCASSTHSGTVTYEQYFGPGTRLTVT.

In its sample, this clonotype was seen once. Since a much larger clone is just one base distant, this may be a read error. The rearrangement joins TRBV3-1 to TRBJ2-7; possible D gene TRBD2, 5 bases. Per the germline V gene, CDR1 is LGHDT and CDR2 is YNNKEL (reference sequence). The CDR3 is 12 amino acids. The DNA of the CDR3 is TGTACCAGCAGCCGGTTGAGCGGCGAGCAGTACTTC. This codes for CTSSRLSGEQYF.

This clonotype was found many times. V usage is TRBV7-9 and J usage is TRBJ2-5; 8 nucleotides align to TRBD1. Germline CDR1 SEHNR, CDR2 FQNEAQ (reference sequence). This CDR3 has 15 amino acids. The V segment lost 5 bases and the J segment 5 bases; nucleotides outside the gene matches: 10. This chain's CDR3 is CASSLDRVSGETQYF. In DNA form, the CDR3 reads TGTGCCAGCAGCCTGGACAGGGTGTCGGGGGAGACCCAGTACTTC.

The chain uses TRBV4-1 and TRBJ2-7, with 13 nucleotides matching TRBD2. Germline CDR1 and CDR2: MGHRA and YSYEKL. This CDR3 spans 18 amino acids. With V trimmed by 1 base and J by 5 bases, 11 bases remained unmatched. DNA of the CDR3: TGCGCCAGCAGCCAAGTTCGGTCGACTAGCGGGAGGCCCCACGAGCAGTACTTC. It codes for CASSQVRSTSGRPHEQYF.

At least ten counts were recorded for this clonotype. The CDR3 spells CASSTGNYGYTF. CDR3 in DNA: TGTGCCAGCTCGACAGGGAACTATGGCTACACCTTC. The gene calls are TRBV28 and TRBJ1-2, with 7 nucleotides matching TRBD1. Germline-derived CDR1 and CDR2 are MDHEN and SYDVKM. V shed 8 bases and J 2 bases; nucleotides not matched to a gene: 2. The CDR3 runs 12 residues.